The table lists the clone carrying this T cell receptor beta chain with a few counts. Antigen specificity is unknown. This record comes from a study of T-cell memory formation after mild COVID-19. Whole-study results and caveats: Clones that got smaller from day 15 to 85 had even CD4/CD8, while clones growing later tipped toward CD4+. For contracting clones, CD4+ ones sat mainly in CM and EM, CD8+ in EMRA. Pre-infection memory held some responding clones, suggesting pre-existing cross-reactive T cells responded.

The CDR3 is 14 residues long. The germline V gene has CDR1 SGHTA and CDR2 FQGNSA. Trimming took 2 bases from V and 2 from J, leaving 10 bases between them. TCRdb fed the 5' RACE reads into MiXCR, producing one record per CDR3 protein. This table has 300,000 to 400,000 distinct CDR3 sequences, 13% to 15% appearing once. This chain joins TRBV7-2 and TRBJ2-7; D remains unclear. The TCR comes from a man aged 18 to 29 who had mild COVID-19 (a few samples of this study predate the infection). Cell type and time point are not known. What was sequenced was PBMCs or a T cell subset sorted from them (not recorded which). The CDR3 reads CASSLWAGPYEQYV. CDR3 DNA sequence: TGTGCCAGCAGCTTATGGGCAGGTCCCTACGAGCAGTACGTC.